The next 17 T cell receptor beta chains were all read from a single sample in a study of cytomegalovirus exposure and HLA in healthy donors. The study ran its PCR with 60 Vbeta and 13 Jbeta primers. Sequencing used immunoSEQ multiplex PCR; TCRdb keeps in-frame clones, though not all of them. This sample has roughly 130,000 clones, with 60% to 80% found just once. Sequencing was done on a sample of PBMCs. The source is a man aged 18 to 29 in good health and CMV-seronegative.

Comments on this clone: The same CDR3 is also encoded by other DNA sequences in this sample. This chain links TRBV7-2 with TRBJ1-5; D unclear. Germline-derived CDR1 and CDR2 are SGHTA and FQGNSA. V gave up 5 bases and J gave up 2 bases, with 10 bases separating them. This CDR3 contains 14 residues. Here the CDR3 reads CASSLAAGNQPQHF. The CDR3 DNA is TGTGCCAGCAGCCTGGCCGCGGGCAATCAGCCCCAGCATTTT.

CDR3 protein: CASSLGPLARNTGELFF. The CDR3 DNA reads as TGTGCCAGCAGCTTAGGCCCGCTAGCGCGGAACACCGGGGAGCTGTTTTTT. The gene calls are TRBV13 and TRBJ2-2; a possible D gene is TRBD2 (6 bases). Germline lookup yields CDR1 PRHDT and CDR2 FYEKMQ (reference sequence). The ends were cut back, 0 bases at V and 1 base at J, with 12 bases in the middle. CDR3 size: 17 residues. Full variable domain (outside the CDR3, taken from reference TRBV13 and TRBJ2-2): AAGVIQSPRHLIKEKRETATLKCYPIPRHDTVYWYQQGPGQDPQFLISFYEKMQSDKGSIPDRFSAQQFSDYHSELNMSSLELGDSALYFCASSLGPLARNTGELFFGEGSRLTVL.

The chain combines TRBV15 with TRBJ2-5; the D is unclear. Trimming removed 3 bases from V and 1 base from J, with 15 bases in between. This CDR3 has 16 amino acids. The V gene's germline CDR1 is LNHNV and CDR2 YYDKDF (reference sequence). CDR3 residues: CATSSMSQIPQETQYF. In nucleotides, the CDR3 is TGTGCCACCAGCAGTATGTCGCAGATTCCCCAAGAGACCCAGTACTTC.

The chain links TRBV9 to TRBJ2-1; the D gene is possibly TRBD2 (5 bases). The V and J ends lost 4 bases and 9 bases respectively, with 20 bases between them. This CDR3 is built from 15 residues. CDR1 SGDLS and CDR2 YYNGEE come from the germline V gene. The CDR3 protein is CASSPNPGNTGEQFF. The CDR3 nucleotides are TGTGCCAGCAGCCCCAACCCCGGGAACACGGGTGAGCAGTTCTTC.

As to this clone: The same CDR3 can be traced to other DNA sequences in this sample. This chain uses TRBV19 with TRBJ1-2; 8 bases are a match to TRBD1. The CDR3 runs to 13 residues. Germline V gene lookup returns CDR1 LNHDA and CDR2 SQIVND (reference sequence). The ends lost 7 bases at V and 4 bases at J; junction bases unmatched: 5. CDR3 sequence: CASTEGQAYGYTF. The CDR3, as DNA: TGTGCCAGTACCGAGGGACAGGCCTATGGCTACACCTTC.

CDR3 sequence (DNA): TGTGCCAGCAAGGTGGGACAGGGGAATCAGCCCCAGCATTTT. Translated: CASKVGQGNQPQHF. This rearrangement joins TRBV6-1 to TRBJ1-5; 10 bases are shared with TRBD1. CDR1 MNHNS and CDR2 SASEGT come from the germline V gene. With 7 bases clipped from V and 4 bases from J, the junction kept 4 bases outside the gene matches. The CDR3 has 14 amino acids.

This clone occurred a few times. The chain couples TRBV6-5 to TRBJ2-2; no reliable D call. Trimming cost V 7 bases and J 2 bases, with 14 bases left between them. Germline assignment: CDR1 MNHEY and CDR2 SVGAGI. The CDR3 is 15 residues long. The CDR3 reads CASKPHSVNTGELFF. CDR3 nucleotides: TGTGCCAGCAAACCCCACAGTGTAAACACCGGGGAGCTGTTTTTT.

The genes are TRBV11-2 and TRBJ2-1; 8 nucleotides line up with TRBD2. This CDR3 spans 17 amino acids. Germline-derived CDR1 and CDR2 are SGHAT and FQNNGV. The V and J ends lost 1 base and 8 bases, in that order; junction bases with no gene match: 13. Written as DNA, the CDR3 is TGTGCCAGCAGCTTAGTGGTAGGCGGGGGGCTGTGGGATGAGCAGTTCTTC. Encoded protein: CASSLVVGGGLWDEQFF.

This clone was seen more than once but under ten times. The chain combines TRBV6-6 with TRBJ2-7, with a tentative D call TRBD1 (6 bases). Trimming took 2 bases from V and 2 from J, leaving 7 bases between them. CDR1 and CDR2 from the germline V gene are MNHNY and SVGAGI (reference sequence). This CDR3 is built from 13 residues. The CDR3 DNA is TGTGCCAGCAGTTACGACAGGACCTACGAGCAGTACTTC. This sequence encodes CASSYDRTYEQYF.

The chain carries TRBV5-6 and TRBJ1-1; 7 bases are a match to TRBD1. Germline V gene lookup returns CDR1 SGHDT and CDR2 YYEEEE. The CDR3 is 15 residues long. Trimming cost V 0 bases and J 6 bases; bases outside gene matches: 8. CDR3 DNA sequence: TGTGCCAGCAGCTTGGGACAGGGCCTGAATCCTGAAGCTTTCTTT. Translated: CASSLGQGLNPEAFF. Together with reference TRBV5-6 and TRBJ1-1, the CDR3 gives the full variable domain: DAGVTQSPTHLIKTRGQQVTLRCSPKSGHDTVSWYQQALGQGPQFIFQYYEEEERQRGNFPDRFSGHQFPNYSSELNVNALLLGDSALYLCASSLGQGLNPEAFFGQGTRLTVV.

The chain employs TRBV6-5 and TRBJ1-5, with D hard to call. The germline CDR1 and CDR2 sequences are MNHEY and SVGAGI. This CDR3 has 13 amino acids. Trimming took off 6 bases at V and 9 bases at J, with 15 bases between the two ends. CDR3 in DNA: TGTGCCAGCAGGCAAAATAGCGGACGGCCCCAGCATTTT. It codes for CASRQNSGRPQHF.

The V and J genes are TRBV29-1 and TRBJ2-2; D is perhaps TRBD1 (6 bases). Germline assignment: CDR1 SQVTM and CDR2 ANQGSEA. With 7 bases removed from V and 2 bases from J, the gap between germline ends came to 14 bases. This CDR3 spans 14 amino acids. The CDR3 sequence: CSGSVTGNTGELFF. The CDR3 region has the DNA TGCAGCGGGAGCGTGACAGGAAACACCGGGGAGCTGTTTTTT.

This chain joins TRBV5-1 and TRBJ2-7, with D possibly matching TRBD1 (6 bases). The CDR3 sequence is 15 residues long. V was shortened by 1 base and J by 3 bases, with 14 bases between the two germline ends. Per the germline V gene, CDR1 is SGHRS and CDR2 is YFSETQ. CDR3 sequence: CASSLFPGVGYEQYF. CDR3 DNA: TGCGCCAGCAGCTTGTTCCCAGGGGTGGGCTACGAGCAGTACTTC.

The genes are TRBV9 and TRBJ2-3; tentatively, D is TRBD1 (6 bases). This CDR3 is 15 amino acids long. V dropped 3 bases and J dropped 1 base, with 12 bases sitting between them. The germline V gene encodes CDR1 SGDLS and CDR2 YYNGEE. The CDR3 DNA follows: TGTGCCAGCAGCGACCGGGACACCGGCACAGATACGCAGTATTTT. This codes for CASSDRDTGTDTQYF.

This chain joins TRBV7-2 and TRBJ1-1; 8 bases align to TRBD1. The J segment lost 1 base and the V segment lost 6 bases, leaving 7 bases of the junction unmatched. Per germline, CDR1 SGHTA and CDR2 FQGNSA. The CDR3 sequence is 15 residues long. The CDR3 region is CASSSFRGPNTEAFF. CDR3 bases: TGTGCCAGCAGTTCCTTCAGGGGGCCGAACACTGAAGCTTTCTTT. The full variable domain, completed using reference TRBV7-2 and TRBJ1-1, is GAGVSQSPSNKVTEKGKDVELRCDPISGHTALYWYRQSLGQGLEFLIYFQGNSAPDKSGLPSDRFSAERTGGSVSTLTIQRTQQEDSAVYLCASSSFRGPNTEAFFGQGTRLTVV.

The chain is built from TRBV13 and TRBJ2-5, with D possibly TRBD2 on 5 matching bases. In germline, CDR1 is PRHDT, CDR2 FYEKMQ (reference sequence). The V and J ends lost 0 bases and 5 bases respectively, with 7 bases between them. The CDR3 is made up of 13 amino acids. CDR3 nucleotides: TGTGCCAGCAGCTTAGGCCGGGGTGAGACCCAGTACTTC. This codes for CASSLGRGETQYF.

The chain combines TRBV5-6 with TRBJ1-4, with no clear D. With 0 bases removed from V and 6 bases from J, the gap between germline ends came to 15 bases. This CDR3 region has 16 residues. Germline V gene data show CDR1 as SGHDT and CDR2 as YYEEEE. CDR3 loop: CASSLGVPTYHEKLFF. The CDR3 coding sequence is TGTGCCAGCAGCTTGGGCGTGCCGACTTACCATGAAAAACTGTTTTTT. Full variable domain (rest looked up from reference TRBV5-6 and TRBJ1-4): DAGVTQSPTHLIKTRGQQVTLRCSPKSGHDTVSWYQQALGQGPQFIFQYYEEEERQRGNFPDRFSGHQFPNYSSELNVNALLLGDSALYLCASSLGVPTYHEKLFFGSGTQLSVL.